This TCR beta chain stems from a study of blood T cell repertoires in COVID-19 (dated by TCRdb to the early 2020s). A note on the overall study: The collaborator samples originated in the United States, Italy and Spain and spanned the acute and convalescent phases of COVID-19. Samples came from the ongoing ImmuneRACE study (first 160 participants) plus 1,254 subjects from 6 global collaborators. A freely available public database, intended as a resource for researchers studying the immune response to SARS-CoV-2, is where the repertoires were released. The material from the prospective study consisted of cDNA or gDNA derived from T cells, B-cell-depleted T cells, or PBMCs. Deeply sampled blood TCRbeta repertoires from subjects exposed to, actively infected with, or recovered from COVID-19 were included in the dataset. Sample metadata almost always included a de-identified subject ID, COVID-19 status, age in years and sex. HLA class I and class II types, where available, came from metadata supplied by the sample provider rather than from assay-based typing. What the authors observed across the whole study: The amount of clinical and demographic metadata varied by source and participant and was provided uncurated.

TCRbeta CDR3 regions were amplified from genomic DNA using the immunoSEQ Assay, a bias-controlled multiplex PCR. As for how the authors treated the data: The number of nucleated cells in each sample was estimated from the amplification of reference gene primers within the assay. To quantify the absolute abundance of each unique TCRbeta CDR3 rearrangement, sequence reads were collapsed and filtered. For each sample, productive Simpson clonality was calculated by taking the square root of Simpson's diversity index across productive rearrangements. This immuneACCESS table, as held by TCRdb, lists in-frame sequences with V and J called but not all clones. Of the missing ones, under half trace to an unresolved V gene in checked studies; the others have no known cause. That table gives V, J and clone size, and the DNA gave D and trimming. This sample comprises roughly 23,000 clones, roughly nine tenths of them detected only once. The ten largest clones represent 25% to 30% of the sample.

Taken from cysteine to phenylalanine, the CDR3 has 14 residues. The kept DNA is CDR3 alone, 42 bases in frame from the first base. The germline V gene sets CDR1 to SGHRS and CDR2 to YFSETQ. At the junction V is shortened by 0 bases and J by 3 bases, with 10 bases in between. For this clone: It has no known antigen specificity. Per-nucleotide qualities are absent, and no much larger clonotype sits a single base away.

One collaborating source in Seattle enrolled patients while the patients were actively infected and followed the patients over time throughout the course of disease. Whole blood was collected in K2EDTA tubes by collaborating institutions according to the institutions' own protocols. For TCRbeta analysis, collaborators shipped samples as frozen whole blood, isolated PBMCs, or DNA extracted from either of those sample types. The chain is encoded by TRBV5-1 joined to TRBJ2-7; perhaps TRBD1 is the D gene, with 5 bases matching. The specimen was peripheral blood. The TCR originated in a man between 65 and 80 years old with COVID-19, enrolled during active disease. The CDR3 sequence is CASSLGGAYYEQYF. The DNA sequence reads TGCGCCAGCAGCTTGGGTGGGGCCTACTACGAGCAGTACTTC.